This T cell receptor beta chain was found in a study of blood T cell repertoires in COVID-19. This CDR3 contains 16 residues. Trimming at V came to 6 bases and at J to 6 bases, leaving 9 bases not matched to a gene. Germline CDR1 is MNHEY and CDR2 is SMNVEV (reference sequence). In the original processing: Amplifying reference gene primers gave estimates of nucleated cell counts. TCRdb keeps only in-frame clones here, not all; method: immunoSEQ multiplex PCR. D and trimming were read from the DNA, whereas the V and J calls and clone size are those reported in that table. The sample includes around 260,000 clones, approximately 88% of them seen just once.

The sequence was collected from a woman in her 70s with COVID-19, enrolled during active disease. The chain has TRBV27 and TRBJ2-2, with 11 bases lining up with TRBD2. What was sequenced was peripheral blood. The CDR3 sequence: CASRLAGGPRAGELFF. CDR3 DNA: TGTGCCAGCAGATTAGCGGGAGGGCCCCGGGCCGGGGAGCTGTTTTTT.